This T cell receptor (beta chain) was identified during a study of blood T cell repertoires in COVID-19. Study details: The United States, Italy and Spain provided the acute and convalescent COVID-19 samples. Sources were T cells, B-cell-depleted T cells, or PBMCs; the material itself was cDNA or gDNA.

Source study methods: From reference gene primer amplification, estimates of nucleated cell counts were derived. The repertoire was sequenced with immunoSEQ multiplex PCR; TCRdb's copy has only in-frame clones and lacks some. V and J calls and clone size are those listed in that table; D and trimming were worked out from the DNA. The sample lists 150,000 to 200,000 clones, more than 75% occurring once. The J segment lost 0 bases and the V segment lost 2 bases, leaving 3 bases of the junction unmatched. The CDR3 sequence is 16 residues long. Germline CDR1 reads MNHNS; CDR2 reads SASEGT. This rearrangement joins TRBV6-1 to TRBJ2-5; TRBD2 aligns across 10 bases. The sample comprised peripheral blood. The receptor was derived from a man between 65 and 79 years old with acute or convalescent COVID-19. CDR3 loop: CASSETSGAYQETQYF. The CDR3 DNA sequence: TGTGCCAGCAGTGAAACTAGCGGGGCGTACCAAGAGACCCAGTACTTC.